The 25 T cell receptor beta chains listed next were all sequenced from one sample in a study of CD8 T cells in Susac syndrome. With random hexamers, reverse transcription was performed on roughly 0.5 to 1 ug of RNA. Using its own MiXCR run on the immunoSEQ multiplex PCR reads, TCRdb lists one record per CDR3 protein. Of about 150,000 distinct CDR3 sequences in the sample, around 93% were seen once. The sample consisted of CD4+ T cells from PBMCs. The source of these receptors is a human donor with multiple sclerosis.

The DNA of the CDR3 is TGCGCCAGCAGTGAGGGGTCGGGACAAGCCGGGGAGCTGTTTTTT. Protein product: CASSEGSGQAGELFF. This chain connects TRBV10-1 to TRBJ2-2; tentatively, D is TRBD1 (6 bases). Germline assignment: CDR1 WNHNN and CDR2 SYGVQD (reference sequence). The CDR3 loop spans 15 amino acids. V lost 2 bases and J lost 6, with 13 bases in between.

V gene TRBV10-3 combines with J gene TRBJ2-1, with TRBD1 identical over 7 bases. Germline loops: CDR1 ENHRY, CDR2 SYGVKD. The CDR3 runs 13 residues. V lost 6 bases to trimming and J lost 5 bases; unmatched junction nucleotides: 4. The CDR3 DNA is TGTGCCATCAGCCGGGACAGCAACAATGAGCAGTTCTTC. It codes for CAISRDSNNEQFF.

This clonotype appeared a single time. The chain has TRBV20-1 and TRBJ2-5; D unclear. Deletions cut 1 base from V and 3 bases from J, with 6 bases between. The CDR3 has 12 residues. Germline-derived CDR1 and CDR2 are DFQATT and SNEGSKA (reference sequence). The CDR3 reads CSARGYKETQYF. The CDR3 DNA follows: TGCAGTGCTAGAGGATATAAAGAGACCCAGTACTTC.

The V call is TRBV7-2, the J call TRBJ1-6; 8 bases are shared with TRBD1. Germline CDR1 and CDR2: SGHTA and FQGNSA. The CDR3 is made up of 17 amino acids. The V segment lost 1 base and the J segment 0 bases; nucleotides outside the gene matches: 2. The CDR3 DNA sequence: TGTGCCAGCAGCTTAGGACAGGGGAGCTCCTATAATTCACCCCTCCACTTT. It codes for CASSLGQGSSYNSPLHF.

V and J are TRBV12-3 or TRBV12-4 and TRBJ1-1; 10 nucleotides match TRBD1. V gave up 7 bases and J gave up 5 bases; unmatched junction bases: 4. The CDR3 extends over 13 amino acids. The CDR3 coding sequence is TGTGCCAGCATGGGACAGGGGTTGACTGAAGCTTTCTTT. This encodes CASMGQGLTEAFF.

The rearrangement joins TRBV7-2 to TRBJ2-5; D is uncertain. Trimming left V 5 bases short and J 2 bases short, with 15 bases between. The CDR3 totals 15 residues. Looked up from germline, CDR1 is SGHTA and CDR2 is FQGNSA. The CDR3: CASSLQRTVQETQYF. CDR3 bases: TGTGCCAGCAGCCTCCAGAGGACGGTTCAAGAGACCCAGTACTTC.

The V and J genes are TRBV3-1 and TRBJ2-6, with D uncertain. V lost 3 bases and J 4 bases, leaving 7 bases between the germline ends. The length of the CDR3 is 14 residues. In germline, CDR1 is LGHDT, CDR2 YNNKEL (reference sequence). The CDR3 nucleotides are TGTGCCAGCAGCCAGGCAGCAGGGGCCAACGTCCTGACTTTC. It codes for CASSQAAGANVLTF.

CDR3 in DNA: TGTGCCAGCAGCGGATACGGACTTCAAGAGACCCAGTACTTC. Its translation is CASSGYGLQETQYF. The chain combines TRBV9 with TRBJ2-5; D may be TRBD2 (5 bases). CDR3 length: 14 residues. CDR1 and CDR2 (germline): SGDLS, YYNGEE. V was pared by 3 bases and J by 2 bases, with 11 bases between. Full variable domain (outside the CDR3, taken from reference TRBV9 and TRBJ2-5): DSGVTQTPKHLITATGQRVTLRCSPRSGDLSVYWYQQSLDQGLQFLIQYYNGEERAKGNILERFSAQQFPDLHSELNLSSLELGDSALYFCASSGYGLQETQYFGPGTRLLVL.

V is TRBV19 and J is TRBJ1-2; D call uncertain. V was clipped by 4 bases and J by 5 bases, with 17 bases between them. The germline V gene encodes CDR1 LNHDA and CDR2 SQIVND (reference sequence). This CDR3 comprises 15 residues. In DNA form, the CDR3 reads TGTGCCAGTAGTAGGTCCGCGACGGCCGAGTATGGCTACACCTTC. Translation: CASSRSATAEYGYTF.

This clonotype was seen only once. The chain combines TRBV29-1 with TRBJ2-5; D may be TRBD2 (6 bases). Germline loops: CDR1 SQVTM, CDR2 ANQGSEA. Deletions cut 6 bases from V and 5 bases from J, with 16 bases between. This CDR3 region has 13 residues. CDR3 DNA sequence: TGCAGCGTGGGGGGAGTTCTGACGGAGACCCAGTACTTC. Amino acids: CSVGGVLTETQYF.

This clonotype is a singleton in its sample. The chain links TRBV12-3 or TRBV12-4 to TRBJ2-1; 10 nucleotides match TRBD1. The CDR3 runs to 15 residues. The V gene end was trimmed by 5 bases and the J gene end by 3 bases; junction bases not matched to a gene: 4. CDR3 amino acids: CASSAGTGVYNEQFF. The CDR3 DNA sequence: TGTGCCAGCAGTGCCGGGACAGGGGTCTACAATGAGCAGTTCTTC.

The rearrangement links TRBV28 to TRBJ2-5; perhaps TRBD2 as D (6 bases). The germline gives CDR1 MDHEN, CDR2 SYDVKM. This CDR3 comprises 14 residues. V lost 2 bases, J lost 9 bases, and 16 bases lay in between. This CDR3 reads CASSLGGARWAQYF. DNA for the CDR3: TGTGCCAGCAGTTTAGGAGGGGCTCGGTGGGCCCAGTACTTC. The full variable domain, completed using reference TRBV28 and TRBJ2-5, is DVKVTQSSRYLVKRTGEKVFLECVQDMDHENMFWYRQDPGLGLRLIYFSYDVKMKEKGDIPEGYSVSREKKERFSLILESASTNQTSMYLCASSLGGARWAQYFGPGTRLLVL.

The J gene is TRBJ2-2, the V gene TRBV10-3; the match to TRBD2 covers 9 bases. This CDR3 contains 14 residues. J was trimmed by 6 bases and V by 10 bases; bases with no gene match: 9. Per germline, CDR1 ENHRY and CDR2 SYGVKD. The CDR3 bases are TGTGCCACCATAGCGGGAGCGATGGCCGGGGAGCTGTTTTTT. It encodes CATIAGAMAGELFF.

The CDR3 sequence is CASSGRTSGRGTDTQYF. In nucleotides, the CDR3 is TGTGCCAGTAGTGGCAGAACTAGCGGGAGGGGAACAGATACGCAGTATTTT. V gene TRBV19 combines with J gene TRBJ2-3, with TRBD2 matching over 13 bases. The germline gives CDR1 LNHDA, CDR2 SQIVND (reference sequence). The CDR3 totals 17 residues. The trim removed 5 bases at V and 3 bases at J, leaving 8 bases unmatched.

The chain joins TRBV6-1 to TRBJ1-2; a weak D match, TRBD1 (5 bases). Trimming removed 8 bases from V and 7 bases from J, with 14 bases in between. Germline CDR1 and CDR2: MNHNS and SASEGT. The CDR3 sequence is 12 residues long. The CDR3 sequence is CASGGVSGGYTF. The CDR3 bases are TGTGCCAGCGGGGGGGTGTCCGGTGGCTACACCTTC.

This clonotype has more than one count but fewer than ten. V is TRBV4-3 and J is TRBJ2-1, with a possible D match to TRBD1 (6 bases). With 4 bases removed from V and 0 bases from J, the gap between germline ends came to 10 bases. Germline V gives CDR1 LGHNA, CDR2 YSLEER. The CDR3 loop spans 15 amino acids. The CDR3 DNA reads TGCGCCAGCAGCCGTCAAGGGGGCTCCTACAATGAGCAGTTCTTC. Its protein is CASSRQGGSYNEQFF.

The chain couples TRBV29-1 to TRBJ2-1; the match to TRBD2 covers 7 bases. The CDR3 sequence is 15 residues long. Germline CDR1 is SQVTM and CDR2 is ANQGSEA. V dropped 7 bases and J dropped 0; count of bases not matched to a gene: 9. The CDR3 protein is CSATGTTGSYNEQFF. DNA of the CDR3: TGCAGCGCGACCGGGACTACCGGCTCCTACAATGAGCAGTTCTTC.

The rearrangement joins TRBV2 to TRBJ2-3; D possibly corresponds to TRBD1 (6 bases). Trimming took off 10 bases at V and 1 base at J, with 15 bases between the two ends. Germline V gene lookup returns CDR1 SNHLY and CDR2 FYNNEI. This CDR3 is 14 amino acids long. Here the CDR3 DNA reads TGTGCCATCCCCCGGGACAACCGCACAGATACGCAGTATTTT. This encodes CAIPRDNRTDTQYF. Full variable domain (rest looked up from reference TRBV2 and TRBJ2-3): EPEVTQTPSHQVTQMGQEVILRCVPISNHLYFYWYRQILGQKVEFLVSFYNNEISEKSEIFDDQFSVERPDGSNFTLKIRSTKLEDSAMYFCAIPRDNRTDTQYFGPGTRLTVL.

This CDR3 reads CAWGLGYGGTGELFF. The CDR3 nucleotides read TGTGCCTGGGGACTAGGCTACGGGGGCACCGGGGAGCTGTTTTTT. The chain uses TRBV30 and TRBJ2-2; the match to TRBD2 covers 7 bases. After removal of 5 bases from V and 4 bases from J, the junction contained 10 bases not matched to a gene. CDR3 length: 15 residues. Germline-derived CDR1 and CDR2 are GTSNPN and SVGIG (reference sequence).

The chain carries TRBV3-1 and TRBJ2-5; TRBD2 agrees at 8 bases. V lost 0 bases, J lost 14 bases, and 14 bases stayed unmatched. Germline-derived CDR1 and CDR2 are LGHDT and YNNKEL (reference sequence). The CDR3 covers 15 residues. DNA of the CDR3: TGTGCCAGCAGCCAAGATACGACTAGCGCCCTGAGCGCTTACTTC. Protein product: CASSQDTTSALSAYF.

V is TRBV7-9 and J is TRBJ2-5; 8 nucleotides agree with TRBD1. Trimming cost V 3 bases and J 1 base; bases outside gene matches: 4. This CDR3 spans 15 amino acids. The germline V gene has CDR1 SEHNR and CDR2 FQNEAQ (reference sequence). The CDR3 region is CASSFSGTGQETQYF. Here the CDR3 DNA reads TGTGCCAGCAGCTTTTCCGGGACAGGCCAAGAGACCCAGTACTTC.

CDR3 region: CASSSGGLAGPSGEQYF. For the CDR3, the DNA is TGTGCCAGCAGCTCCGGGGGGCTAGCGGGCCCCTCGGGGGAGCAGTACTTC. V is TRBV11-2 and J is TRBJ2-7; 8 bases map to TRBD2. J gave up 7 bases and V 4 bases, and 18 bases lay outside the gene matches. Germline V gene data show CDR1 as SGHAT and CDR2 as FQNNGV. CDR3 length: 17 amino acids.

The chain carries TRBV10-3 and TRBJ2-1; D gene uncertain. The V end lost 4 bases, the J end lost 5 bases, and 12 bases lay between the germline ends. This CDR3 is 14 amino acids long. The germline V gene encodes CDR1 ENHRY and CDR2 SYGVKD. As DNA, the CDR3 is TGTGCCATCAGTGGTGGGCGTCCCAACAATGAGCAGTTCTTC. This gives the protein CAISGGRPNNEQFF.

The chain uses TRBV30 and TRBJ2-7; a possible D gene is TRBD2 (5 bases). The germline V gene encodes CDR1 GTSNPN and CDR2 SVGIG (reference sequence). This CDR3 spans 14 amino acids. V was cut by 1 base and J by 2 bases, with 12 bases left in between. The DNA of the CDR3 is TGTGCCTGGAGTGCTGTTGGACTTACCTACGAGCAGTACTTC. Its translation: CAWSAVGLTYEQYF.

CDR3 sequence reads: CASSQNQGSYNEQFF. The CDR3 coding sequence is TGTGCCAGCAGCCAAAACCAGGGCTCCTACAATGAGCAGTTCTTC. This chain connects TRBV14 to TRBJ2-1; TRBD1 might be the D (5 bases). Germline V gives CDR1 SGHDN, CDR2 FVKESK. The CDR3 consists of 15 residues. Trimming pared 2 bases from V and 0 bases from J, leaving 8 bases between.